Given below is one T cell receptor beta chain in context. TCRdb's table, derived via immunoSEQ multiplex PCR, lists solely in-frame clones and lacks some. The sample shows some 66,000 clones, approximately 82% of them seen only once. This sample was taken from a study of blood T cell repertoires in COVID-19. Study at large: Acute and convalescent COVID-19 samples came from the United States, Italy and Spain.

Deletions cut 1 base from V and 0 bases from J, with 9 bases between. Germline V gives CDR1 PRHDT, CDR2 FYEKMQ (reference sequence). CDR3 size: 16 residues. The rearrangement uses TRBV13 and TRBJ1-4, with D possibly being TRBD1 (5 bases). Source material: peripheral blood. The clonotype was recovered from a man aged 55 to 70 with acute or convalescent COVID-19. The chain's CDR3 is CASSLAPTATNEKLFF. DNA of the CDR3: TGTGCCAGCAGCTTAGCTCCGACAGCAACTAATGAAAAACTGTTTTTT.